Only a few counts were recorded for the clone carrying this TCR beta chain. Its antigen remains unidentified. V dropped 7 bases and J dropped 8; count of bases not matched to a gene: 6. CDR1 and CDR2 (germline): MNHEY, SMNVEV (reference sequence). The CDR3 length is 14 residues. Unique molecular identifiers were incorporated when the TCRbeta library was constructed. TCRdb re-called the PCR reads through MiXCR, storing one row per CDR3 protein. The sample includes fewer than 750,000 distinct CDR3 sequences, approximately 30% seen only once; the top ten take about 35%. The sample comes from a study of T-cell reconstitution after alpha-beta-depleted transplantation in children. Findings and caveats of the study: Newly generated T cells supplied most T-cell counts and diversity one year post-transplant. Reports say that about two months after transplant, the alpha-beta T cells came out of several hundred graft clones that had expanded. In some patients, recipient T cells and intrathymic progenitors surviving conditioning explained high day-60 diversity.

The chain recombines TRBV27 with TRBJ2-2, with 11 nucleotides matching TRBD2. This clonotype was obtained from a boy younger than two with Wiskott-Aldrich syndrome, due to receive a stem cell transplant. The sequencing used PBMCs, collected before TCRalphabeta/CD19-depleted stem cell transplant. The CDR3 region is CASTPLAGAGELFF. In DNA, the CDR3 is TGTGCCAGCACCCCACTAGCGGGAGCGGGGGAGCTGTTTTTT.